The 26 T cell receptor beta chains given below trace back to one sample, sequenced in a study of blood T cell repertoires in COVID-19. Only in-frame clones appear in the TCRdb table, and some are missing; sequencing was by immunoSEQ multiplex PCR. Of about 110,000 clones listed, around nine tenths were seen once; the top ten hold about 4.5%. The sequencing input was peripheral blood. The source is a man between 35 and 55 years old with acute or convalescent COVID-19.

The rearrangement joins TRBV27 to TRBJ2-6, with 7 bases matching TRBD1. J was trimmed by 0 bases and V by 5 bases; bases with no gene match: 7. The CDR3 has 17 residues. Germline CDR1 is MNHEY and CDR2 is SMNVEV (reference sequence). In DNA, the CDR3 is TGTGCCAGCAGTCCGGCGGACAGGATCTCTGGGGCCAACGTCCTGACTTTC. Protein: CASSPADRISGANVLTF. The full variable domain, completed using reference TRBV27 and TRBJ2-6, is EAQVTQNPRYLITVTGKKLTVTCSQNMNHEYMSWYRQDPGLGLRQIYYSMNVEVTDKGDVPEGYKVSRKEKRNFPLILESPSPNQTSLYFCASSPADRISGANVLTFGAGSRLTVL.

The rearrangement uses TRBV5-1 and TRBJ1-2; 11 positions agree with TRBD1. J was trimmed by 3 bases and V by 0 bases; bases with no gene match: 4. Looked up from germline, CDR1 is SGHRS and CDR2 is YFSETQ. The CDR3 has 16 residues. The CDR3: CASSLVGQGVYYGYTF. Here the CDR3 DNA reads TGCGCCAGCAGCTTGGTGGGACAGGGGGTCTACTATGGCTACACCTTC.

Here the CDR3 reads CASSYSSGPVDTEAFF. The CDR3 coding sequence is TGTGCCAGCAGTTACTCGAGCGGTCCGGTCGACACTGAAGCTTTCTTT. The genes are TRBV6-5 and TRBJ1-1, with unresolved D. Per germline, CDR1 MNHEY and CDR2 SVGAGI. Trimming removed 0 bases at V and 3 bases at J, with 14 bases between. The CDR3 is 16 residues long.

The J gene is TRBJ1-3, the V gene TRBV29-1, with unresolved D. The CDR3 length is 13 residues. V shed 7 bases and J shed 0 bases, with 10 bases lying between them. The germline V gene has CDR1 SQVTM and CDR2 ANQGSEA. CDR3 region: CSASPSSGNTIYF. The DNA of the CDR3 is TGCAGCGCAAGTCCGAGCTCTGGAAACACCATATATTTT.

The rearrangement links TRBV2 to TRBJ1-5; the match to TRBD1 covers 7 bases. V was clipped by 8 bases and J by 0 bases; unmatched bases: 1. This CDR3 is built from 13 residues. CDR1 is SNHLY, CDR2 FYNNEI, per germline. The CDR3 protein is CASGQDSNQPQHF. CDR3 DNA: TGTGCCAGCGGACAGGATAGCAATCAGCCCCAGCATTTT.

The CDR3 bases are TGTGCCAGCAGCCCGACCCCTCCAGGGGTGGGTTCACCCCTCCACTTT. It specifies CASSPTPPGVGSPLHF. This rearrangement joins TRBV9 to TRBJ1-6; tentative D call: TRBD1 (6 bases). CDR1 SGDLS and CDR2 YYNGEE come from the germline V gene. The length of the CDR3 is 16 residues. V was clipped by 4 bases and J by 9 bases, with 20 bases between them.

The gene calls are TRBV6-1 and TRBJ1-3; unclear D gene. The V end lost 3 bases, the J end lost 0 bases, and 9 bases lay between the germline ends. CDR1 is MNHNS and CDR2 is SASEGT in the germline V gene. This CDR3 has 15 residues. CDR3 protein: CASSESSSSGNTIYF. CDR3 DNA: TGTGCCAGCAGTGAGTCGAGTAGCTCTGGAAACACCATATATTTT.

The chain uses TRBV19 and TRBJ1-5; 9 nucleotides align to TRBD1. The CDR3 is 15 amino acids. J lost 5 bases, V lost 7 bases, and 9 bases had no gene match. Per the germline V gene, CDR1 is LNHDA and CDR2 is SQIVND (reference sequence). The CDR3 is CASKELRTGDQPQHF. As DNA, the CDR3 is TGTGCCAGTAAAGAACTTAGGACAGGGGATCAGCCCCAGCATTTT.

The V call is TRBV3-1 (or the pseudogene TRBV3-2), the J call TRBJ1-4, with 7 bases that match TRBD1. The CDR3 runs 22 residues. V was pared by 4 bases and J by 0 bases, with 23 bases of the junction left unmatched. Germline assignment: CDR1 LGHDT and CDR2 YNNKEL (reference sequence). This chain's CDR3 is CASSPGDTTGSAALATNEKLFF. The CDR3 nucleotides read TGTGCCAGCAGCCCCGGGGATACGACAGGGTCGGCAGCACTTGCAACTAATGAAAAACTGTTTTTT.

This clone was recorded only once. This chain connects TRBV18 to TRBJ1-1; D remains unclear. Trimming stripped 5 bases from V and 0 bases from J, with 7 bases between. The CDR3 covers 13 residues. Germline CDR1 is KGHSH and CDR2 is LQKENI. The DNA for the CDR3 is TGTGCCAGCTCAGCGGCGTTGAACACTGAAGCTTTCTTT. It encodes CASSAALNTEAFF.

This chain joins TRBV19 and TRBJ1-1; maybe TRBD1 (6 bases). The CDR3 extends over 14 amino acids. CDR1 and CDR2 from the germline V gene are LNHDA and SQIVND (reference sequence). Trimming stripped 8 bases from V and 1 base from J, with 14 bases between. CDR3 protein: CASFRGPANTEAFF. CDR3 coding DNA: TGTGCCAGTTTCAGGGGACCGGCGAACACTGAAGCTTTCTTT.

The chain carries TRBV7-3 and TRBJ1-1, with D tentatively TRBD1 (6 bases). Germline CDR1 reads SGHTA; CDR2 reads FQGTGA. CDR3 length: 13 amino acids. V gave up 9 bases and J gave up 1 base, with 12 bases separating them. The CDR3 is CASRQEPNTEAFF. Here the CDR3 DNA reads TGTGCCAGTCGACAGGAACCGAACACTGAAGCTTTCTTT.

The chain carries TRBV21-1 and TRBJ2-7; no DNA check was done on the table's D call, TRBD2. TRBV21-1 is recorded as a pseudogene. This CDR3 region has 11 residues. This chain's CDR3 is CASSEGHEQYF. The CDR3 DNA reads TGTGCCAGCAGCGAGGGCCACGAGCAGTACTTC.

The chain's CDR3 is CASMGQGPYEQYF. CDR3 sequence (DNA): TGTGCCAGCATGGGACAGGGGCCCTACGAGCAGTACTTC. This chain uses TRBV7-2 with TRBJ2-7, with 10 bases fitting TRBD1. The germline V gene has CDR1 SGHTA and CDR2 FQGNSA. The CDR3 totals 13 residues. V shed 7 bases and J 2 bases; nucleotides not matched to a gene: 2.

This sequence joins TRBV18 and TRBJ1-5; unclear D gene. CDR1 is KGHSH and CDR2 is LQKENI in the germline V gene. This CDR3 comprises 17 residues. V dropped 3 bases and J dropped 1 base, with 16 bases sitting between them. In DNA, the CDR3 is TGTGCCAGCTCACCTCGCGAGGGCTTGGGGAGCAATCAGCCCCAGCATTTT. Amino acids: CASSPREGLGSNQPQHF.

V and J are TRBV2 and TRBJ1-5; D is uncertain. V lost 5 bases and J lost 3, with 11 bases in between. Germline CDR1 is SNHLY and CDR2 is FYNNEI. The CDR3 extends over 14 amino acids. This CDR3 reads CASSQDGVNQPQHF. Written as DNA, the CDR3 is TGTGCCAGCAGTCAAGACGGAGTCAATCAGCCCCAGCATTTT.

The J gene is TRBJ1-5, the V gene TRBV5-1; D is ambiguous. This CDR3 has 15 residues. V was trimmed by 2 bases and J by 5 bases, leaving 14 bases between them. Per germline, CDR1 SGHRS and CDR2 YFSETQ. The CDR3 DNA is TGCGCCAGCAGCTTTGTACCAGGAAAAGATCAGCCCCAGCATTTT. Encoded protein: CASSFVPGKDQPQHF. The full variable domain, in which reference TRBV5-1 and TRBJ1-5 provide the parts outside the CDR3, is KAGVTQTPRYLIKTRGQQVTLSCSPISGHRSVSWYQQTPGQGLQFLFEYFSETQRNKGNFPGRFSGRQFSNSRSEMNVSTLELGDSALYLCASSFVPGKDQPQHFGDGTRLSIL.

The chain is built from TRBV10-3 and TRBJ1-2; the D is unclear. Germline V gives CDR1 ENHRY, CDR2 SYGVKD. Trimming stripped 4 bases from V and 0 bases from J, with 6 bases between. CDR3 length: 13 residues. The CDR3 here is CAISVEANYGYTF. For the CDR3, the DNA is TGTGCCATCAGTGTCGAGGCTAACTATGGCTACACCTTC.

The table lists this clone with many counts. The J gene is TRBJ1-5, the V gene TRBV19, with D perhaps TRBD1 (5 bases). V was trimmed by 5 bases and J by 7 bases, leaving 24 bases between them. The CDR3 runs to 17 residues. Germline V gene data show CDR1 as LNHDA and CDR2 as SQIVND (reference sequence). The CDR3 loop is CASSSELYRLTGQPQHF. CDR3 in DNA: TGTGCCAGTAGTTCCGAGCTTTACAGGCTCACCGGGCAGCCCCAGCATTTT.

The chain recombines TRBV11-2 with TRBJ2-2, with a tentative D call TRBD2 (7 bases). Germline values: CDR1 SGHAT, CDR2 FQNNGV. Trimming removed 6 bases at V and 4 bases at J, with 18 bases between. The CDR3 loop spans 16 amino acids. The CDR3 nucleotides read TGTGCCAGCAGTCAGTTTCGGGGGGCCGGCACCGGGGAGCTGTTTTTT. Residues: CASSQFRGAGTGELFF.

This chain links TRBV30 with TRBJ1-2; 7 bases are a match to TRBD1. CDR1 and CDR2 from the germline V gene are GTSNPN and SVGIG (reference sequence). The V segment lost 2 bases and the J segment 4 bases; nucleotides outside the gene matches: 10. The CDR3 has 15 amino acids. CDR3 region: CAWSPPTGFTYGYTF. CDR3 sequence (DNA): TGTGCCTGGAGTCCACCGACAGGGTTCACCTATGGCTACACCTTC.

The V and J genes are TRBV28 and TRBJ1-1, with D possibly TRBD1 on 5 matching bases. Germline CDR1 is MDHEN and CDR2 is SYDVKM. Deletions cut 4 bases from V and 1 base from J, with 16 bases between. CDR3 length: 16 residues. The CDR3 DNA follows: TGTGCCAGCAGTTCTCCGTCAAAAGGGGAGAACACTGAAGCTTTCTTT. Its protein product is CASSSPSKGENTEAFF.

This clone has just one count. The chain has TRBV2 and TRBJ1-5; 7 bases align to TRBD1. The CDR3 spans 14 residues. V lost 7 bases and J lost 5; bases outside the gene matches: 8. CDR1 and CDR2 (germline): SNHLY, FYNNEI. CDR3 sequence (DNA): TGTGCCAGCACCGAAGCAGGGGGGGATCAGCCCCAGCATTTT. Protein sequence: CASTEAGGDQPQHF.

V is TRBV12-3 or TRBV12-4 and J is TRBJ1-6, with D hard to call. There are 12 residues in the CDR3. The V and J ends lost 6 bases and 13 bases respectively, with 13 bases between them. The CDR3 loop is CASSYDRDPLHF. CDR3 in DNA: TGTGCCAGCAGCTATGACCGGGATCCCCTCCACTTT.

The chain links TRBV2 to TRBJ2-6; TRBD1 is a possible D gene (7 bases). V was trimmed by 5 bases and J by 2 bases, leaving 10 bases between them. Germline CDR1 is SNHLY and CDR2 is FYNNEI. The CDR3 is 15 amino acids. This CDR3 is CASSSGGTGANVLTF. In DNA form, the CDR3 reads TGTGCCAGCAGTTCAGGGGGGACTGGGGCCAACGTCCTGACTTTC.

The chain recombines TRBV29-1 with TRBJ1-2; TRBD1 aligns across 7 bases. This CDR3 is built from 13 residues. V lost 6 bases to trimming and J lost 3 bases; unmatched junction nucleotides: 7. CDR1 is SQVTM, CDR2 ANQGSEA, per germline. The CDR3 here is CSVIQGTDYGYTF. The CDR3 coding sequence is TGCAGCGTGATACAGGGGACAGACTATGGCTACACCTTC.